This passage covers 10 T cell receptor beta chains from one sample sequenced in a study of CD8 T cells in ankylosing spondylitis. TCRdb passed the 5' RACE reads through MiXCR, listing each CDR3 protein once. This table has some 290,000 distinct CDR3 sequences, over 15% appearing once. Sequencing was performed on blood, either unsorted or a sorted T cell fraction (not recorded which). The source of these receptors is a male donor with ankylosing spondylitis or in good health (not recorded which).

The rearrangement uses TRBV12-3 or TRBV12-4 and TRBJ1-5; a weak D match, TRBD1 (5 bases). The CDR3 covers 17 residues. V shed 1 base and J shed 4 bases, with 17 bases lying between them. The CDR3 nucleotides read TGTGCCAGCAGTTTAGAATCGTCAGGGTCGGGAAATCAGCCCCAGCATTTT. It specifies CASSLESSGSGNQPQHF.

This chain links TRBV5-5 with TRBJ1-4; weak D call: TRBD1 (5 bases). The CDR3 extends over 16 amino acids. In germline, CDR1 is SGHKS, CDR2 YYEKEE (reference sequence). Trimming took off 4 bases at V and 0 bases at J, with 13 bases between the two ends. The CDR3 nucleotides read TGTGCCAGCAGCCTGGAGGGGCCTACAACTAATGAAAAACTGTTTTTT. As protein: CASSLEGPTTNEKLFF.

This clonotype was recorded many times. The V gene is TRBV12-3 or TRBV12-4, the J gene TRBJ2-5; possible D gene TRBD1, 5 bases. V shed 1 base and J shed 3 bases, with 6 bases lying between them. This CDR3 region has 13 residues. The CDR3 loop reads CASSLDRKETQYF. For the CDR3, the DNA is TGTGCCAGCAGTTTAGACAGGAAAGAGACCCAGTACTTC.

This clonotype appeared a few times. The V gene is TRBV20-1, the J gene TRBJ2-3; D is uncertain. V was trimmed by 3 bases and J by 5 bases, leaving 15 bases between them. The V gene's germline CDR1 is DFQATT and CDR2 SNEGSKA (reference sequence). CDR3 length: 14 amino acids. The CDR3 bases are TGCAGTGCTAGGGACCCCGTTAGGATAGATACGCAGTATTTT. Amino acids: CSARDPVRIDTQYF.

The rearrangement joins TRBV12-3 or TRBV12-4 to TRBJ1-5; no reliable D call. The CDR3 consists of 14 residues. The V end lost 6 bases, the J end lost 4 bases, and 13 bases lay between the germline ends. CDR3 loop: CASRLTAGNQPQHF. In nucleotides, the CDR3 is TGTGCCAGCAGACTAACCGCGGGGAATCAGCCCCAGCATTTT.

This clonotype was recorded many times. This chain uses TRBV20-1 with TRBJ1-1; 7 bases line up with TRBD1. CDR3 length: 12 amino acids. J was trimmed by 6 bases and V by 5 bases; bases with no gene match: 6. Germline-derived CDR1 and CDR2 are DFQATT and SNEGSKA (reference sequence). The CDR3 DNA reads TGCAGTGCTCGCAGGGGGATATCTGAAGCTTTCTTT. Residues: CSARRGISEAFF.

Comment on this clonotype: Sequence at one end of the junction differs from germline and may be a read error. CDR3: CASRAEGNTGELFF. The CDR3 nucleotides are TGTGCTAGCAGGGCCGAGGGCAACACCGGGGAGCTGTTTTTT. The chain uses TRBV7-7 and TRBJ2-2; TRBD1 or TRBD2 may be the D gene (5 bases each). Germline V gene lookup returns CDR1 SSHAT and CDR2 FNYEAQ (reference sequence). CDR3 length: 14 residues.

This clonotype has only a few counts. J is TRBJ2-1 and V is TRBV19; 14 positions agree with TRBD2. CDR3 size: 16 residues. Unmatched junction bases numbered 8, after V lost 6 bases and J lost 7 bases. Germline-derived CDR1 and CDR2 are LNHDA and SQIVND (reference sequence). The CDR3 bases are TGTGCCAGTAGCGTTTTGGGACTAGCGGGAGTAAATGAGCAGTTCTTC. Translating gives CASSVLGLAGVNEQFF.

The rearrangement links TRBV5-1 to TRBJ1-1; D is perhaps TRBD1 (5 bases). The CDR3 has 15 residues. Trimming took 1 base from V and 3 from J, leaving 13 bases between them. CDR1 SGHRS and CDR2 YFSETQ come from the germline V gene. This CDR3 reads CASSLWGEEDTEAFF. The CDR3, as DNA: TGCGCCAGCAGCTTGTGGGGGGAGGAGGACACTGAAGCTTTCTTT.

Many counts were recorded for this clonotype. V is TRBV6-1 and J is TRBJ1-6; D is unclear. The V gene's germline CDR1 is MNHNS and CDR2 SASEGT. CDR3 length: 11 amino acids. V lost 3 bases to trimming and J lost 13 bases, with 7 bases between them. As DNA, the CDR3 is TGTGCCAGCAGTGACGCCCCCCCCCTCCACTTT. It encodes CASSDAPPLHF.